This paragraph reports one TCR beta chain. The CDR3 sequence is 13 residues long. Germline V gene data show CDR1 as MNHEY and CDR2 as SMNVEV (reference sequence). Deletions cut 6 bases from V and 6 bases from J, with 12 bases between. Per the authors' pipeline: Amplification of reference gene primers was used by the study to estimate nucleated cell counts. Produced via immunoSEQ multiplex PCR; TCRdb's table is partial and in-frame only. D and trimming come from the DNA, and the V and J calls and clone size come from that table. The data hold 140,000 to 150,000 clones, with around 90% observed a single time. The sample comes from a study of blood T cell repertoires in COVID-19. In the study overall: Whether acute or convalescent, the COVID-19 samples came from the United States, Italy and Spain. PBMCs, B-cell-depleted T cells, or T cells provided the cDNA or gDNA that made up the material.

Specimen: peripheral blood. This clonotype was sampled from a woman in her forties or fifties with acute or convalescent COVID-19. This chain links TRBV27 with TRBJ1-5, with D tentatively TRBD1 (5 bases). Here the CDR3 DNA reads TGTGCCAGCAGCGTAGGGGAATTTCAGCCCCAGCATTTT. This sequence encodes CASSVGEFQPQHF.